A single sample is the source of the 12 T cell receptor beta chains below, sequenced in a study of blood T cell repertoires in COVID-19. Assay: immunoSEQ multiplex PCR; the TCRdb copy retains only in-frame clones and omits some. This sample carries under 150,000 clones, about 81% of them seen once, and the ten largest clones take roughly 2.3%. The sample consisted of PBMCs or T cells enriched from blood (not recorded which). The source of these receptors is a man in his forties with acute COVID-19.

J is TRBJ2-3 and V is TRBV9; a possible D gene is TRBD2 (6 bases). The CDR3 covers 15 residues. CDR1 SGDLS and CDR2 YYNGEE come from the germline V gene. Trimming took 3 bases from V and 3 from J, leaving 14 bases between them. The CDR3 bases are TGTGCCAGCAGCGGAACGGGAGATCTGACAGATACGCAGTATTTT. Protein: CASSGTGDLTDTQYF.

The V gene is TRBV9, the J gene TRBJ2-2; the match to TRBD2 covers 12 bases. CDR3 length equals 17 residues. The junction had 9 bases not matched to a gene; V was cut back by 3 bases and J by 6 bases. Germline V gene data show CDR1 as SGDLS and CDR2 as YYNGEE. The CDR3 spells CASSAVGTSGYPGELFF. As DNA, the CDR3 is TGTGCCAGCAGCGCCGTTGGGACTAGCGGGTATCCCGGGGAGCTGTTTTTT.

The chain's CDR3 is CATKDSGDTQYF. Written as DNA, the CDR3 is TGCGCCACCAAAGACTCCGGAGATACGCAGTATTTT. The chain couples TRBV5-1 to TRBJ2-3; the D is unclear. There are 12 residues in the CDR3. V was trimmed by 9 bases and J by 5 bases, leaving 13 bases between them. Germline values: CDR1 SGHRS, CDR2 YFSETQ.

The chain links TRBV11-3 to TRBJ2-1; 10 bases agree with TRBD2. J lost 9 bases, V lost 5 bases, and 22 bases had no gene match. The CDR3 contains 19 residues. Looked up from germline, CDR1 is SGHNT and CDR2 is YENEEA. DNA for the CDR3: TGTGCCAGCAGCCGTAGTGGGGCTAGCGGGAGTTATGCGGTCGGTGAGCAGTTCTTC. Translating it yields CASSRSGASGSYAVGEQFF.

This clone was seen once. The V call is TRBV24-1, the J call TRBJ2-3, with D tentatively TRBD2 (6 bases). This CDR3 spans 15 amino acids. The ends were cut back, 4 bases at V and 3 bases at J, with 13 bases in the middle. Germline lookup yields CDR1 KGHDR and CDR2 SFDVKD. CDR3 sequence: CATSEGGEKTDTQYF. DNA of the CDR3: TGTGCCACCAGTGAAGGCGGGGAAAAGACAGATACGCAGTATTTT.

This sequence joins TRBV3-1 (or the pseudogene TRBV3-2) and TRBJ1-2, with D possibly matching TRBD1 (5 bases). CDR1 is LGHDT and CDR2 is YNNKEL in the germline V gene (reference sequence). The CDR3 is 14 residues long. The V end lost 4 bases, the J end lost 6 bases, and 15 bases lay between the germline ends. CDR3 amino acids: CASSLSPGVDGYTF. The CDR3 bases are TGTGCCAGCAGCCTAAGTCCGGGGGTGGATGGCTACACCTTC.

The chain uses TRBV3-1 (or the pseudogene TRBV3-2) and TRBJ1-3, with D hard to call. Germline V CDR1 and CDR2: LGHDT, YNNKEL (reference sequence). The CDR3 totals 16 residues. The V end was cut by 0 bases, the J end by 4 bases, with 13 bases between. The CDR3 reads CASSQDPGVAGNTIYF. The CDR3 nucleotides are TGTGCCAGCAGCCAAGATCCCGGGGTGGCAGGAAACACCATATATTTT.

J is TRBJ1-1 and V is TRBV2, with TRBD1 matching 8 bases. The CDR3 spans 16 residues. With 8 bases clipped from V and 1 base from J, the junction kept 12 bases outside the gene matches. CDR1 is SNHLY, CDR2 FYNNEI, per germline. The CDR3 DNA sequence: TGTGCCAGCGTTTTAGACAGGGGAGGAGCGAACACTGAAGCTTTCTTT. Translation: CASVLDRGGANTEAFF.

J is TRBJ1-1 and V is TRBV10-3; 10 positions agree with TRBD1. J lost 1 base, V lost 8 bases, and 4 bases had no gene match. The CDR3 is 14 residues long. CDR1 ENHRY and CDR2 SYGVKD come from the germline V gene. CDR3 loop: CAIGGTGANTEAFF. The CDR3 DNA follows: TGTGCCATCGGGGGGACAGGGGCGAACACTGAAGCTTTCTTT.

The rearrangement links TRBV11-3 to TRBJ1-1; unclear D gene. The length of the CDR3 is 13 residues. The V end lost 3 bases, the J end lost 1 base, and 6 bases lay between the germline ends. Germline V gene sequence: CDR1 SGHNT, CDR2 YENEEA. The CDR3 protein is CASSFQENTEAFF. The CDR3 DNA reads TGTGCCAGCAGCTTTCAGGAGAACACTGAAGCTTTCTTT.

The CDR3: CASSQGAGPETQYF. The CDR3 nucleotides read TGTGCCAGCAGCCAAGGAGCGGGGCCAGAGACCCAGTACTTC. J is TRBJ2-5 and V is TRBV3-1 (or the pseudogene TRBV3-2); TRBD2 matches at 7 bases. After removal of 1 base from V and 4 bases from J, the junction contained 3 bases not matched to a gene. This CDR3 comprises 14 residues. Germline CDR1 reads LGHDT; CDR2 reads YNNKEL (reference sequence).

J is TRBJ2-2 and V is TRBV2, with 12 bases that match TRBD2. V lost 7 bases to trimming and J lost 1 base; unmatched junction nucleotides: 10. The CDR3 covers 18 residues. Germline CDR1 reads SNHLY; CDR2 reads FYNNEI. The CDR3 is CASTRLAGDLMNTGELFF. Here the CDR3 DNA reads TGTGCCAGCACTAGACTAGCGGGGGATTTAATGAACACCGGGGAGCTGTTTTTT.